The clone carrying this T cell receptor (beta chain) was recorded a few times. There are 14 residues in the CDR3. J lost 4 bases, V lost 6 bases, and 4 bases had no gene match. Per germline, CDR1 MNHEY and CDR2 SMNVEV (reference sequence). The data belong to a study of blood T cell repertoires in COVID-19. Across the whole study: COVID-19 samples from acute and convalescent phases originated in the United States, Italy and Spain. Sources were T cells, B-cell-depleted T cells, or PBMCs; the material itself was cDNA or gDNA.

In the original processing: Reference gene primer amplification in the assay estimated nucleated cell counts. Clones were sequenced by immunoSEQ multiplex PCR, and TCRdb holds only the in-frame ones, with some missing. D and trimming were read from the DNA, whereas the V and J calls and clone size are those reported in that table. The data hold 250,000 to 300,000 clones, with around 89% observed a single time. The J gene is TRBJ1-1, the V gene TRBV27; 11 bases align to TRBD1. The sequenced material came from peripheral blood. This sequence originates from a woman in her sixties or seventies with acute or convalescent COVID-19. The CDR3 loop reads CASRGTGGFTEAFF. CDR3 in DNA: TGTGCCAGCAGAGGGACAGGGGGGTTCACTGAAGCTTTCTTT.